Listed below are T cell receptor beta chains from one sample, sequenced in a study of radiation and T cells in renal cell carcinoma. Sequencing was performed with immunoSEQ multiplex PCR; in TCRdb, only in-frame clones are kept and a portion is missing. This table holds some 95,000 clones, around nine tenths found once. Sequenced material: blood, taken from a patient whose treatment included radiotherapy and nephrectomy. The receptors here all came from a man in his fifties or sixties with renal cell carcinoma. Both conserved end residues are trimmed from each CDR3. Each record gives: J gene, V gene, CDR3 protein.

j_call: TRBJ1-1
v_call: TRBV29-1
cdr3_aa: SVGEGGTEAF

j_call: TRBJ2-3
v_call: TRBV5-1
cdr3_aa: ASSLLLAGFTDTQY

j_call: TRBJ2-7
v_call: TRBV9
cdr3_aa: ASSPPGTASYEQY

j_call: TRBJ2-7
v_call: TRBV7-8
cdr3_aa: ASSPRSGRSYEQY

j_call: TRBJ2-1
v_call: TRBV4-1
cdr3_aa: ASRGQGLFNEQF

j_call: TRBJ2-5
v_call: TRBV6-1
cdr3_aa: ASKRDQETQY

j_call: TRBJ2-5
v_call: TRBV28
cdr3_aa: ASSLSDRGKKSRETQY

j_call: TRBJ1-3
v_call: TRBV27
cdr3_aa: ASRAPGNTIY

j_call: TRBJ1-2
v_call: TRBV6-5
cdr3_aa: ASSSPGRIGGYT

j_call: TRBJ1-5
v_call: TRBV27
cdr3_aa: ASSADRAGNQPQH

j_call: TRBJ1-2
v_call: TRBV5-1
cdr3_aa: ASSLLGEGDGYT

j_call: TRBJ1-6
v_call: TRBV5-1
cdr3_aa: ASSPLGSYNNSPLH

j_call: TRBJ1-2
v_call: TRBV9
cdr3_aa: ASSTGSPYGYT

j_call: TRBJ1-1
v_call: TRBV28
cdr3_aa: ASSLSVSPARNTEAF

j_call: TRBJ2-5
v_call: TRBV14
cdr3_aa: ASAERRLETQY

j_call: TRBJ1-1
v_call: TRBV7-3
cdr3_aa: ASRGVNTEAF

j_call: TRBJ2-3
v_call: TRBV28
cdr3_aa: ASSLSGKETDTQY

j_call: TRBJ1-2
v_call: TRBV4-2
cdr3_aa: ASSQVGQGNYGYT

j_call: TRBJ2-2
v_call: TRBV25-1
cdr3_aa: ASSDLGTGELF

j_call: TRBJ2-1
v_call: TRBV6-5
cdr3_aa: ASSYSPPSRYNEQF

j_call: TRBJ1-1
v_call: TRBV6-5
cdr3_aa: ASGGYGTEAF

j_call: TRBJ2-5
v_call: TRBV7-9
cdr3_aa: ASSSVGRNQETQY

j_call: TRBJ2-7
v_call: TRBV5-4
cdr3_aa: ASSLDLHEQY

j_call: TRBJ2-5
v_call: TRBV28
cdr3_aa: ASSPRPGQGKETQY

j_call: TRBJ2-2
v_call: TRBV4-1
cdr3_aa: ASSTTSTGPRELF

j_call: TRBJ1-1
v_call: TRBV4-3
cdr3_aa: ASSQEGAVNTEAF

j_call: TRBJ2-1
v_call: TRBV5-5
cdr3_aa: ASSQKWGRETYNEQF

j_call: TRBJ2-7
v_call: TRBV5-1
cdr3_aa: ASSLASSAAPYEQY

j_call: TRBJ1-1
v_call: TRBV10-3
cdr3_aa: AISSHANTEAF

j_call: TRBJ1-5
v_call: TRBV7-2
cdr3_aa: ASSSVSDRGQPQH

j_call: TRBJ1-4
v_call: TRBV27
cdr3_aa: ASSQGGEKLF

j_call: TRBJ2-2
v_call: TRBV29-1
cdr3_aa: SVGIAGGGGELF

j_call: TRBJ1-6
v_call: TRBV30
cdr3_aa: AWSVGLHSPLH

j_call: TRBJ1-2
v_call: TRBV15
cdr3_aa: ATSRTSDRGFGYT

j_call: TRBJ1-1
v_call: TRBV7-2
cdr3_aa: ASSANTEAF

j_call: TRBJ2-7
v_call: TRBV27
cdr3_aa: ASSFGTNYEQY

j_call: TRBJ1-1
v_call: TRBV4-1
cdr3_aa: ASCKLLAGGTEAF

j_call: TRBJ1-3
v_call: TRBV30
cdr3_aa: AWSLVSSIRGNTIY

j_call: TRBJ2-1
v_call: TRBV2
cdr3_aa: ASSEALQSGRAGEQF

j_call: TRBJ1-5
v_call: TRBV6-1
cdr3_aa: ASSGGQGANQPQH

j_call: TRBJ1-5
v_call: TRBV28
cdr3_aa: ASRRTGGNNQPQH

j_call: TRBJ1-6
v_call: TRBV10-3
cdr3_aa: AISDQGSYNSPLH